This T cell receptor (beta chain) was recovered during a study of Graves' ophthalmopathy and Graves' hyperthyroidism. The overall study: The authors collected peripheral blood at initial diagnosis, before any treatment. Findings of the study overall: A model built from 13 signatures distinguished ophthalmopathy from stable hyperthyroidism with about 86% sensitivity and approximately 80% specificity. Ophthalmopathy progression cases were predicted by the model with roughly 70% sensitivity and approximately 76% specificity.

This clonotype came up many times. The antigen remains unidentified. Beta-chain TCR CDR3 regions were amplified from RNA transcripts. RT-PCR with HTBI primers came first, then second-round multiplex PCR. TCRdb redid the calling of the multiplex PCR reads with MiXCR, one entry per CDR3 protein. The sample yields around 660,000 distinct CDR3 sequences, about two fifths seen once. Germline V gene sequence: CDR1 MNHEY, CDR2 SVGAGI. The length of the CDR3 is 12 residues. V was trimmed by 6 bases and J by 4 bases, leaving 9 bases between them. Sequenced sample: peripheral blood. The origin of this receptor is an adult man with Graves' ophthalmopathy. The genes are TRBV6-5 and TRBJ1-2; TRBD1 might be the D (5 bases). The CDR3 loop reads CASRTAAYGYTF. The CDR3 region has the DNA TGTGCCAGCAGGACAGCTGCCTATGGCTACACCTTC.